The present entry profiles one T cell receptor beta chain with its context. Its target is not known. Every subset had its genomic DNA shared out evenly among several immunoSEQ plates. Here immunoSEQ multiplex PCR was the method, and the copy in TCRdb shows in-frame clones only, minus some. The repertoire has some 1,100,000 clones, 75% to 80% of them found once; the top ten carry more than 0.45%. This record comes from a study of shared clonotypes between healthy human individuals. Study results and caveats: Rarefaction analysis demonstrated incomplete sorted-subset sequencing notwithstanding large depth.

This CDR3 has 15 residues. V was trimmed by 2 bases and J by 4 bases, leaving 14 bases between them. From germline, CDR1 is SGHRS and CDR2 YFSETQ. The receptor was isolated from a man aged 18 to 29 in good health. Some clones in this sample may be carry-over from other donors' samples. The V gene is TRBV5-1, the J gene TRBJ2-3, with no clear D. Sequenced: memory CD4+ T cells from PBMCs. Subset indicated: CD45RA-negative fraction. CDR3 loop: CASSLTVFGADTQYF. The DNA of the CDR3 is TGCGCCAGCAGCTTAACAGTTTTTGGGGCAGATACGCAGTATTTT.